The clone carrying this T cell receptor beta chain was counted many times. As for time point: before trial treatment. Alpha and beta chains were covered, as first-strand cDNA relied on TRAV- and TRBV-specific primers. Amplification, which lasted roughly 20 PCR cycles, used a constant-region primer and V-primer adapter to amplify TCRs. In vitro transcription amplified the mRNA that had been isolated. TCRdb independently ran MiXCR on the reads; one entry per CDR3 protein. The repertoire holds 80,000 to 95,000 distinct CDR3 sequences, with under 10% as singletons. This entry is derived from a study of low-dose radiotherapy and immunotherapy resistance in tumors. Study at large: Across 26 weeks, 13 Gy in total went to Cohort 2, delivered as 1 Gy per fraction every two weeks. The authors gave intravenous cyclophosphamide 200 mg/m2 every two weeks, one day before radiation and immunotherapy.

Germline V gene sequence: CDR1 LNHDA, CDR2 SQIVND (reference sequence). V shed 3 bases and J shed 4 bases, with 15 bases lying between them. This CDR3 is built from 15 residues. The clonotype originates from a male donor with prostate cancer. V is TRBV19 and J is TRBJ1-1, with TRBD1 as a possible D gene (5 bases). The sequencing used PBMCs, collected before treatment. CDR3 nucleotide sequence: TGTGCCAGTAGTATCCCGGGGCCCGGCGGCACTGAAGCTTTCTTT. Its translation: CASSIPGPGGTEAFF.